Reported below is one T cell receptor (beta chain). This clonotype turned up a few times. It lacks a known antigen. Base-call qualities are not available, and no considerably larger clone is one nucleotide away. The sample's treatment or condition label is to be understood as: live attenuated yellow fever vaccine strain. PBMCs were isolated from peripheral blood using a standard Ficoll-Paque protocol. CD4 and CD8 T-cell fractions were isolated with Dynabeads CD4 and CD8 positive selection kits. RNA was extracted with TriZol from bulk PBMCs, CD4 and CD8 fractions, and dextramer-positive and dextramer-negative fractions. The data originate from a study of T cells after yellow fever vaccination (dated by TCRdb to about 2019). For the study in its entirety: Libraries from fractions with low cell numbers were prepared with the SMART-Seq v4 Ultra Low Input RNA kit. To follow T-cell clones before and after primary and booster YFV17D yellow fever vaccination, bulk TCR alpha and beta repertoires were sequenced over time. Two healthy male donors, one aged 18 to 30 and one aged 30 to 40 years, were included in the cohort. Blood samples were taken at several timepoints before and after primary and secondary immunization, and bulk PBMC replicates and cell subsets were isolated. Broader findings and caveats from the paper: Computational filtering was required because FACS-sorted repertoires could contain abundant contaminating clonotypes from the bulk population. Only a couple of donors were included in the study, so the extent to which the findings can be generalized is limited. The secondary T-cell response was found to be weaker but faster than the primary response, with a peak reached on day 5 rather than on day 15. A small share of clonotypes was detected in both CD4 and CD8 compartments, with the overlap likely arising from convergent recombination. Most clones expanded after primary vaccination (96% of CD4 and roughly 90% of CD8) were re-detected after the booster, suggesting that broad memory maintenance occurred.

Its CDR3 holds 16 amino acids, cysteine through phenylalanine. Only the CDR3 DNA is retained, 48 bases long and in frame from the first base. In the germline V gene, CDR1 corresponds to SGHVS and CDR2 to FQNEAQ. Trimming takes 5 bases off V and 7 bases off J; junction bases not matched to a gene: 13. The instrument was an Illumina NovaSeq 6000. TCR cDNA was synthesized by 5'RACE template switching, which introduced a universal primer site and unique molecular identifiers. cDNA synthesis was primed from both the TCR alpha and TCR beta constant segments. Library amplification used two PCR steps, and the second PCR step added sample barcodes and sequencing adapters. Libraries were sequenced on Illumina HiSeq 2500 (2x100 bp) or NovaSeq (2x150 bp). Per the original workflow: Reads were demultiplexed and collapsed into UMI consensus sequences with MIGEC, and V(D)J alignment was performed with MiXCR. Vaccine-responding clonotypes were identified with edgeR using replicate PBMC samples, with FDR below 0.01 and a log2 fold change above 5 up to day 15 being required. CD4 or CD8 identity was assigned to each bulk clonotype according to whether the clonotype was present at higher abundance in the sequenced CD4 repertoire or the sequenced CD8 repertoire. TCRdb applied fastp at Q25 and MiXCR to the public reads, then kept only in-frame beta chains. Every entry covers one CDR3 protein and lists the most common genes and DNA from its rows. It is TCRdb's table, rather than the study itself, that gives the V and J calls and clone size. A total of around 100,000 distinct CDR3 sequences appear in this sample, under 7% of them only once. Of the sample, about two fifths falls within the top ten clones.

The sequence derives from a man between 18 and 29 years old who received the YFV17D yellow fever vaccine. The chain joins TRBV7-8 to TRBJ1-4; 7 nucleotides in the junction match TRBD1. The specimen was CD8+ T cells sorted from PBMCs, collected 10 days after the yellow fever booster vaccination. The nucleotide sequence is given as TGTGCCAGCAGCCAAATATCGACAGGGCGAGGTGAAAAACTGTTTTTT. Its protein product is CASSQISTGRGEKLFF. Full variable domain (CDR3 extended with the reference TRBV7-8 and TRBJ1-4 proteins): GAGVSQSPRYKVAKRGQDVALRCDPISGHVSLFWYQQALGQGPEFLTYFQNEAQLDKSGLPSDRFFAERPEGSVSTLKIQRTQQEDSAVYLCASSQISTGRGEKLFFGSGTQLSVL.